These 20 T cell receptor beta chains were sequenced from one sample in a study of cytomegalovirus exposure and HLA in healthy donors (dated by TCRdb to the late 2010s). Libraries came from the immunoSEQ multiplex PCR assay. The source is immuneACCESS, and TCRdb retained only in-frame sequences with V and J called. Part of the clones is not carried over; for the studies checked, unresolved V genes explain less than half of this, and the remainder is unexplained. The sample data list about 76,000 clones, and around 94% of these were observed just once. The ten biggest clones cover 1.5% to 1.9% of the sample. The sequencing input was PBMCs. These receptors all stem from a man in his late teens or twenties in good health and CMV-seropositive.

This CDR3 reads CASSSGGPYERAQHF. The CDR3 DNA follows: TGTGCCAGCAGCTCGGGGGGGCCCTATGAGCGAGCCCAGCATTTT. The J gene is TRBJ1-5, the V gene TRBV7-9, with a weak D call TRBD1 (6 bases). Germline CDR1 is SEHNR and CDR2 is FQNEAQ (reference sequence). With 4 bases removed from V and 11 bases from J, the gap between germline ends came to 21 bases. The CDR3 totals 15 residues.

The J gene is TRBJ2-7, the V gene TRBV27; 8 positions match TRBD2. CDR1 and CDR2 from the germline V gene are MNHEY and SMNVEV (reference sequence). CDR3 length: 16 residues. V trimming: 5 bases; J trimming: 2 bases; junction bases outside the gene matches: 11. This CDR3 reads CASSHNAGGWAYEQYF. The CDR3 nucleotides read TGTGCCAGCAGTCACAACGCGGGGGGTTGGGCCTACGAGCAGTACTTC.

CDR3 DNA sequence: TGTGCCAGCAGCTTAACCCCGTACAATGAGCAGTTCTTC. Its translation is CASSLTPYNEQFF. J is TRBJ2-1 and V is TRBV7-3, with D unclear. The germline V gene encodes CDR1 SGHTA and CDR2 FQGTGA. The V end was cut by 0 bases, the J end by 4 bases, with 4 bases between. The CDR3 extends over 13 amino acids.

The chain joins TRBV6-5 to TRBJ1-5; D unresolved. This CDR3 spans 13 amino acids. V was cut by 5 bases and J by 6 bases, with 11 bases left in between. CDR1 is MNHEY, CDR2 SVGAGI, per germline. The CDR3 nucleotides read TGTGCCAGCAGTGGCACCGGGAGTCAGCCCCAGCATTTT. Translation: CASSGTGSQPQHF.

This chain uses TRBV6-1 with TRBJ2-5, with D uncertain. V was cut by 7 bases and J by 2 bases, with 17 bases left in between. This CDR3 comprises 15 residues. Germline CDR1 is MNHNS and CDR2 is SASEGT. The CDR3 nucleotides are TGTGCCAGCAACCAGACACCCCATAGGCAAGAGACCCAGTACTTC. The encoded protein is CASNQTPHRQETQYF.

The V call is TRBV14, the J call TRBJ2-4, with a weak D call TRBD2 (6 bases). Trimming took 1 base from V and 6 from J, leaving 13 bases between them. The germline V gene has CDR1 SGHDN and CDR2 FVKESK. The CDR3 totals 15 residues. This chain's CDR3 is CASSQGRGEGNIQYF. The CDR3 bases are TGTGCCAGCAGCCAAGGGAGGGGCGAGGGAAACATTCAGTACTTC.

The V gene is TRBV29-1, the J gene TRBJ2-1, with 8 nucleotides matching TRBD1. The CDR3 runs to 14 residues. The V segment lost 7 bases and the J segment 6 bases; nucleotides outside the gene matches: 11. Germline CDR1 and CDR2: SQVTM and ANQGSEA. The CDR3 DNA follows: TGCAGCGCTAGGGACAGGCACAGCTCCAATGAGCAGTTCTTC. This codes for CSARDRHSSNEQFF.

The rearrangement joins TRBV30 to TRBJ1-1; tentatively, D is TRBD1 (6 bases). From germline, CDR1 is GTSNPN and CDR2 SVGIG (reference sequence). Deletions cut 5 bases from V and 0 bases from J, with 13 bases between. The length of the CDR3 is 14 residues. CDR3 nucleotides: TGTGCCTGGGGGACAACGGCCCTGAACACTGAAGCTTTCTTT. It translates to CAWGTTALNTEAFF.

The chain uses TRBV6-6 and TRBJ1-1; unclear D gene. The CDR3 extends over 11 amino acids. Trimming took off 4 bases at V and 10 bases at J, with 10 bases between the two ends. Germline V gene data show CDR1 as MNHNY and CDR2 as SVGAGI (reference sequence). The CDR3: CASSLAGGAFF. DNA of the CDR3: TGTGCCAGCAGTTTGGCCGGAGGAGCTTTCTTT.

V and J are TRBV11-2 and TRBJ2-1, with 9 positions matching TRBD1. Trimming removed 1 base from V and 4 bases from J; junction bases left unmatched: 8. Per the germline V gene, CDR1 is SGHAT and CDR2 is FQNNGV. The CDR3 loop spans 17 amino acids. This chain's CDR3 is CASSLGPSGTGYNEQFF. The CDR3 coding sequence is TGTGCCAGCAGCTTAGGGCCCTCCGGGACAGGGTACAATGAGCAGTTCTTC.

The chain carries TRBV18 and TRBJ2-7; 7 bases are shared with TRBD1. The CDR3 is 13 amino acids. Germline CDR1 KGHSH, CDR2 LQKENI. V was clipped by 0 bases and J by 6 bases; unmatched bases: 2. CDR3 loop: CASSPPTGLEQYF. The CDR3 coding sequence is TGTGCCAGCTCACCACCGACAGGGCTCGAGCAGTACTTC.

The genes are TRBV6-6 and TRBJ2-3; 14 positions match TRBD2. The CDR3 length is 16 residues. The V segment lost 0 bases and the J segment 8 bases; nucleotides outside the gene matches: 4. Germline loops: CDR1 MNHNY, CDR2 SVGAGI (reference sequence). Here the CDR3 reads CASSYSGTSGSGTQYF. CDR3 DNA sequence: TGTGCCAGCAGTTACTCCGGGACTAGCGGGAGTGGTACGCAGTATTTT.

J is TRBJ1-2 and V is TRBV19; no reliable D call. The ends were cut back, 1 base at V and 0 bases at J, with 9 bases in the middle. The CDR3 runs 15 residues. The germline V gene has CDR1 LNHDA and CDR2 SQIVND (reference sequence). In nucleotides, the CDR3 is TGTGCCAGTAGTATAGCTAGCCAGACTAACTATGGCTACACCTTC. This encodes CASSIASQTNYGYTF.

The chain employs TRBV11-2 and TRBJ2-5, with 10 bases identical to TRBD2. J lost 8 bases, V lost 3 bases, and 9 bases had no gene match. This CDR3 is 15 amino acids long. CDR1 and CDR2 from the germline V gene are SGHAT and FQNNGV. The CDR3 spells CASSFGRLAGDTQYF. The DNA of the CDR3 is TGTGCCAGCAGCTTCGGTCGGCTAGCGGGAGATACCCAGTACTTC. Filled out from reference TRBV11-2 and TRBJ2-5, the complete variable domain reads EAGVAQSPRYKIIEKRQSVAFWCNPISGHATLYWYQQILGQGPKLLIQFQNNGVVDDSQLPKDRFSAERLKGVDSTLKIQPAKLEDSAVYLCASSFGRLAGDTQYFGPGTRLLVL.

The chain combines TRBV2 with TRBJ1-4, with a weak D call TRBD1 (5 bases). CDR3 length equals 17 residues. Germline V CDR1 and CDR2: SNHLY, FYNNEI. The germline V and J ends were trimmed by 7 bases and 6 bases, with 24 bases remaining between them. The CDR3: CASKSRVTTRRDEKLFF. In DNA form, the CDR3 reads TGTGCCAGCAAGTCCAGGGTTACAACACGGAGGGATGAAAAACTGTTTTTT.

This clone was detected once. The rearrangement uses TRBV7-9 and TRBJ2-7; 9 bases map to TRBD2. This CDR3 is 12 amino acids long. Trimming cost V 10 bases and J 2 bases; bases outside gene matches: 3. The germline V gene encodes CDR1 SEHNR and CDR2 FQNEAQ (reference sequence). In nucleotides, the CDR3 is TGTGCCACTTCTAGCGGGGCCTACGAGCAGTACTTC. Protein: CATSSGAYEQYF.

The chain is built from TRBV7-9 and TRBJ1-2; TRBD1 matches 10 bases. Trimming at V came to 2 bases and at J to 3 bases, leaving 6 bases not matched to a gene. Germline assignment: CDR1 SEHNR and CDR2 FQNEAQ (reference sequence). The CDR3 is 16 amino acids. The CDR3 protein is CASSLIRQGAHYGYTF. CDR3 DNA: TGTGCCAGCAGCTTAATACGACAGGGGGCTCACTATGGCTACACCTTC.

This clone was seen once. The J gene is TRBJ2-7, the V gene TRBV18; D gene unclear. Between the trimmed V and J ends, which lost 2 bases and 3 bases, there was a span of 20 bases. This CDR3 has 17 amino acids. The germline V gene encodes CDR1 KGHSH and CDR2 LQKENI. In nucleotides, the CDR3 is TGTGCCAGCTCACCAGGAGCCCAGTCCACCCTCTACTACGAGCAGTACTTC. Protein sequence: CASSPGAQSTLYYEQYF.

The V call is TRBV14, the J call TRBJ1-1; possibly TRBD1 for D (5 bases). V lost 1 base, J lost 5 bases, and 14 bases lay in between. Per the germline V gene, CDR1 is SGHDN and CDR2 is FVKESK. The CDR3 spans 15 residues. The CDR3 region has the DNA TGTGCCAGCAGCCAAGTAGGCAGGGCATCGACTGAAGCTTTCTTT. Amino acid sequence: CASSQVGRASTEAFF.

The chain uses TRBV2 and TRBJ2-3, with TRBD1 matching 11 bases. The ends lost 7 bases at V and 0 bases at J; junction bases unmatched: 9. Per the germline V gene, CDR1 is SNHLY and CDR2 is FYNNEI. The CDR3 has 17 amino acids. The CDR3 spells CASIWTGGTPSTDTQYF. In DNA form, the CDR3 reads TGTGCCAGCATTTGGACAGGGGGCACCCCCAGCACAGATACGCAGTATTTT.